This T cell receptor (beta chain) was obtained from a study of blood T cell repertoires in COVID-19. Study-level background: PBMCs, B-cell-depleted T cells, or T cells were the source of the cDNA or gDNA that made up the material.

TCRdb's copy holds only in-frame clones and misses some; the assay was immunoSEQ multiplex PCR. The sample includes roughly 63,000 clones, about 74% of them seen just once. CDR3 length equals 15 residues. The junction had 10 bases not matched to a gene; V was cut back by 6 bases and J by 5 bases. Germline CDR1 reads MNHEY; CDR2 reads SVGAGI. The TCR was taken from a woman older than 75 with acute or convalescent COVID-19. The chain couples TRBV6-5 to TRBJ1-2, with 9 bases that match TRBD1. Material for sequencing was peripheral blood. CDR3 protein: CASRITGGVPYGYTF. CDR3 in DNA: TGTGCCAGCAGGATTACAGGGGGCGTACCTTATGGCTACACCTTC.